This passage covers 9 T cell receptor beta chains from one sample sequenced in a study of T-cell reconstitution after alpha-beta-depleted transplantation in children. For TCRbeta, the library was prepared with unique molecular identifiers. From the PCR reads, TCRdb called clonotypes with MiXCR, one entry per CDR3 protein. The repertoire holds hundreds of thousands of distinct CDR3 sequences, with roughly 14% as singletons. Source: PBMCs, taken before TCRalphabeta/CD19-depleted stem cell transplant. Receptor source: a girl aged 2 to 9 with congenital amegakaryocytic thrombocytopenia, due to receive a stem cell transplant.

This clonotype has a count of ten or more. The CDR3 loop reads CASSSDSQGSYNEQFF. The CDR3 DNA is TGCGCCAGCAGCTCAGACTCACAGGGATCCTACAATGAGCAGTTCTTC. V usage is TRBV5-1 and J usage is TRBJ2-1, with a tentative D call TRBD1 (6 bases). The CDR3 extends over 16 amino acids. Trimming took off 3 bases at V and 1 base at J, with 14 bases between the two ends. Germline V CDR1 and CDR2: SGHRS, YFSETQ.

This clonotype was observed at least ten times. The rearrangement links TRBV27 to TRBJ2-1; the match to TRBD1 covers 8 bases. Germline V CDR1 and CDR2: MNHEY, SMNVEV (reference sequence). The CDR3 length is 14 residues. V was pared by 8 bases and J by 7 bases, with 10 bases of the junction left unmatched. The CDR3 reads CASLRQGSQNEQFF. In nucleotides, the CDR3 is TGTGCCAGCCTACGACAGGGGAGTCAAAATGAGCAGTTCTTC.

The chain couples TRBV18 to TRBJ2-7; D call uncertain. There are 13 residues in the CDR3. Trimming cost V 3 bases and J 3 bases, with 9 bases left between them. Germline V CDR1 and CDR2: KGHSH, LQKENI. The CDR3: CASSPPHSYEQYF. The CDR3 DNA is TGTGCCAGCTCACCCCCTCACAGCTACGAGCAGTACTTC.

This clonotype was counted ten times or more. This chain connects TRBV11-2 to TRBJ1-6; D may be TRBD1 (6 bases). Germline CDR1 is SGHAT and CDR2 is FQNNGV. The CDR3 spans 15 residues. Trimming removed 3 bases from V and 7 bases from J, with 13 bases in between. CDR3 nucleotide sequence: TGTGCCAGCAGCTTTGTAGGGGGGGGAAATTCACCCCTCCACTTT. Translating gives CASSFVGGGNSPLHF.

There are many counts of this clonotype. The chain combines TRBV29-1 with TRBJ2-1; the D gene is possibly TRBD1 (6 bases). Trimming shortened V by 6 bases and J by 3 bases, and 15 bases separated the two germline ends. Germline CDR1 is SQVTM and CDR2 is ANQGSEA. The CDR3 contains 14 residues. CDR3 nucleotides: TGCAGCGTCCCCCGGACAGAAAACTACAATGAGCAGTTCTTC. It translates to CSVPRTENYNEQFF.

This clonotype was counted at least ten times. V gene TRBV7-9 combines with J gene TRBJ2-2; perhaps TRBD2 as D (5 bases). CDR1 and CDR2 (germline): SEHNR, FQNEAQ (reference sequence). The CDR3 has 17 amino acids. Trimming cost V 1 base and J 3 bases, with 15 bases left between them. The CDR3 protein is CASSLVLMDGDTGELFF. CDR3 in DNA: TGTGCCAGCAGCTTAGTTCTCATGGACGGGGACACCGGGGAGCTGTTTTTT.

This clonotype came up a few times. This chain uses TRBV5-5 with TRBJ2-5, with unresolved D. Trimming removed 4 bases from V and 1 base from J, with 20 bases in between. The length of the CDR3 is 17 residues. Germline V gene data show CDR1 as SGHKS and CDR2 as YYEKEE (reference sequence). CDR3 bases: TGTGCCAGCAGCCGAAACGGTGGAACAGCGTTCCAAGAGACCCAGTACTTC. This sequence encodes CASSRNGGTAFQETQYF.

This clonotype was found many times. A much more abundant neighbour one base away suggests this may be a read error. The chain carries TRBV20-1 and TRBJ2-3, with D unclear. CDR1 and CDR2 (germline): DFQATT, SNEGSKA (reference sequence). V lost 2 bases and J 0 bases, leaving 3 bases between the germline ends. This CDR3 spans 12 amino acids. Here the CDR3 reads CSARSSTDTQYF. The CDR3 DNA reads TGCAGTGCTAGATCTAGCACAGATACGCAGTATTTT.

In its sample, this clonotype was seen a few times. CDR3 bases: TGTGCCAGCAGTTGGGACAGGGGAACCTATGGCTACACCTTC. It codes for CASSWDRGTYGYTF. This sequence joins TRBV12-3 or TRBV12-4 and TRBJ1-2; 10 nucleotides line up with TRBD1. There are 14 residues in the CDR3. J was trimmed by 4 bases and V by 4 bases; bases with no gene match: 3.